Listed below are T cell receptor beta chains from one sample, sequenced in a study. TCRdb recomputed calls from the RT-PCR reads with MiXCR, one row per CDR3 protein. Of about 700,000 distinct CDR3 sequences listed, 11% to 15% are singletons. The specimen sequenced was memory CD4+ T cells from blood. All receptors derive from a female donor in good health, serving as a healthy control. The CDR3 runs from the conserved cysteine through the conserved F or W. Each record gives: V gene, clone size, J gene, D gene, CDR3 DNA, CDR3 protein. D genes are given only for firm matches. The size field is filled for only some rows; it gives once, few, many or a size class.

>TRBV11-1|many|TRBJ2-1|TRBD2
TGTGCCAGCAGTTCCGGGGAGGGACTAGCGTCCCACAATGAGCAGTTCTTC
CASSSGEGLASHNEQFF
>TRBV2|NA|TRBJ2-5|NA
TGTGCCAGCAGTGCGAGGGTGGACCAGGGAGAGACCCAGTACTTC
CASSARVDQGETQYF
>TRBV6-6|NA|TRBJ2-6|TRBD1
TGTGCCAGCAACCCCCTCGGCGGACAGGGAGCTGGGGCCAACGTCCTGACTTTC
CASNPLGGQGAGANVLTF
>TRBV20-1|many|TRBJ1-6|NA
TGCAGTGCTCCCCCAGGGAGCAGCTCCTATAATTCACCCCTCCACTTT
CSAPPGSSSYNSPLHF
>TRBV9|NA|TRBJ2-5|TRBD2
TGTGCCAGCAGCGTAGTCGGGCTAGCGGGAGGGCCGGGAGAGACCCAGTACTTC
CASSVVGLAGGPGETQYF
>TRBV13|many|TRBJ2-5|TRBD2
TGTGCCAGCAAATATCTAGCGGGAGAGATGGAGACCCAGTACTTC
CASKYLAGEMETQYF
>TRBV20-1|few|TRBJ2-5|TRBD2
TGCAGTGCTTTAGCGGGGGGGCCTGAAGAGACCCAGTACTTC
CSALAGGPEETQYF
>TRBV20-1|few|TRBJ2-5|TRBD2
TGCAGTGCCAACCTAGCGGGGGGGCAAGAGACCCAGTACTTC
CSANLAGGQETQYF
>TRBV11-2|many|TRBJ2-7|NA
TGTGCCAGCAGCTCCCTCAGGTACCCCTACGAGCAGTACTTC
CASSSLRYPYEQYF
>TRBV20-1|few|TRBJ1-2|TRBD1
TGCAGTGCTAGAGATTGGGACAGAAGTTTCGCCACCTTC
CSARDWDRSFATF
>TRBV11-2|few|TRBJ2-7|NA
TGTGCCAGCAGGTTCTCGGGGACCTACGAGCAGTACTTC
CASRFSGTYEQYF
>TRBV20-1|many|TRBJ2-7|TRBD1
TGCAGTGCCCAACAGGGGACGGCTGACGAGCAGTACTTC
CSAQQGTADEQYF
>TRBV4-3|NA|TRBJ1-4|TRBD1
TGCGCCAGCAGCCAAGGAGGTCGGACAGGGATGAGAGAAAAACTGTTTTTT
CASSQGGRTGMREKLFF
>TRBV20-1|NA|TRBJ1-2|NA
TGCAGTGCTAGATGGTCCGGGCTGAACTATGGCTACACCTTC
CSARWSGLNYGYTF